Following are 26 T cell receptor beta chains from one sample sequenced in a study of identifying expanded T cells in peripheral blood. The data were produced by immunoSEQ multiplex PCR, yet TCRdb's version contains in-frame clones alone and is incomplete. This sample carries approximately 120,000 clones, roughly 84% of them seen once, and the ten largest clones take 3.3%. Material for sequencing was blood. These receptors originate from a person aged 18 to 70 in good health.

The chain links TRBV7-3 to TRBJ2-3; D not certain. The germline V and J ends were trimmed by 5 bases and 0 bases, with 9 bases remaining between them. The CDR3 has 14 amino acids. In germline, CDR1 is SGHTA, CDR2 FQGTGA. The CDR3 nucleotides are TGTGCCAGCAGCCCAGGAATAAGCACAGATACGCAGTATTTT. This encodes CASSPGISTDTQYF.

The chain is built from TRBV29-1 and TRBJ1-1; TRBD1 might be the D (5 bases). Looked up from germline, CDR1 is SQVTM and CDR2 is ANQGSEA. CDR3 length equals 12 residues. The V end was cut by 3 bases, the J end by 6 bases, with 11 bases between. The CDR3 protein is CSVDQGLPEAFF. CDR3 sequence (DNA): TGCAGCGTTGACCAGGGTTTGCCTGAAGCTTTCTTT.

The chain has TRBV5-4 and TRBJ1-4; 9 bases agree with TRBD1. With 2 bases clipped from V and 7 bases from J, the junction kept 3 bases outside the gene matches. CDR1 SGHNT and CDR2 YYREEE come from the germline V gene (reference sequence). The CDR3 is made up of 14 amino acids. CDR3 in DNA: TGTGCCAGCAGCTTACAGGGGGCAAGTGAAAAACTGTTTTTT. This gives the protein CASSLQGASEKLFF.

The J gene is TRBJ1-5, the V gene TRBV7-9; TRBD1 might be the D (6 bases). This CDR3 comprises 14 residues. Germline V gene sequence: CDR1 SEHNR, CDR2 FQNEAQ (reference sequence). The ends were cut back, 4 bases at V and 3 bases at J, with 10 bases in the middle. CDR3 DNA sequence: TGTGCCAGCAGCTCGCAGGGGATCAATCAGCCCCAGCATTTT. Its protein is CASSSQGINQPQHF.

This chain uses TRBV2 with TRBJ2-1, with 8 positions matching TRBD2. Losses at the gene ends were 4 bases for V and 4 bases for J; bases not matched to a gene: 6. This CDR3 has 15 amino acids. Germline V gene lookup returns CDR1 SNHLY and CDR2 FYNNEI. The CDR3 region has the DNA TGTGCCAGCAGTGTGAGCGGGGGATTTTACAATGAGCAGTTCTTC. Translation: CASSVSGGFYNEQFF.

The chain links TRBV4-3 to TRBJ2-7, with TRBD1 matching over 7 bases. V lost 3 bases and J lost 2; bases outside the gene matches: 10. The germline V gene has CDR1 LGHNA and CDR2 YSLEER. This CDR3 has 16 amino acids. CDR3 nucleotides: TGCGCCAGCAGCCATGCTGGGGACAGCGTTACCTACGAGCAGTACTTC. Translated: CASSHAGDSVTYEQYF.

The genes are TRBV4-3 and TRBJ1-2, with a weak D call TRBD1 (6 bases). The V end lost 0 bases, the J end lost 5 bases, and 16 bases lay between the germline ends. Germline CDR1 reads LGHNA; CDR2 reads YSLEER. This CDR3 is built from 16 residues. The CDR3 sequence: CASSQDARGGVYGYTF. CDR3 DNA sequence: TGCGCCAGCAGCCAAGACGCCCGAGGGGGGGTTTATGGCTACACCTTC.

The chain has TRBV11-1 and TRBJ1-2; TRBD1 agrees at 8 bases. The germline V gene encodes CDR1 SGHAT and CDR2 FQDESV (reference sequence). V gave up 5 bases and J gave up 2 bases; unmatched junction bases: 7. The CDR3 sequence is 15 residues long. The CDR3 DNA reads as TGTGCCAGCAGCCCGACACGACAGGGGAACTATGGCTACACCTTC. This gives the protein CASSPTRQGNYGYTF.

The chain uses TRBV29-1 and TRBJ1-1, with 7 bases aligning to TRBD1. Losses at the gene ends were 5 bases for V and 1 base for J; bases not matched to a gene: 1. Germline assignment: CDR1 SQVTM and CDR2 ANQGSEA. This CDR3 spans 12 amino acids. CDR3 sequence (DNA): TGCAGCGTTCGGACAGGGAACACTGAAGCTTTCTTT. The encoded protein is CSVRTGNTEAFF.

The V gene is TRBV19, the J gene TRBJ1-5; D is uncertain. The CDR3 consists of 14 residues. Trimming removed 3 bases from V and 1 base from J, with 7 bases in between. Germline lookup yields CDR1 LNHDA and CDR2 SQIVND (reference sequence). CDR3 sequence: CASSIIQSNQPQHF. The CDR3 bases are TGTGCCAGTAGTATTATACAGAGCAATCAGCCCCAGCATTTT.

This clone was seen once. The CDR3 sequence is CSVEGSLMNTEAFF. CDR3 DNA sequence: TGCAGCGTTGAAGGGAGTTTGATGAACACTGAAGCTTTCTTT. The chain joins TRBV29-1 to TRBJ1-1, with D unresolved. Trimming cost V 1 base and J 0 bases, with 9 bases left between them. The CDR3 runs 14 residues. Germline CDR1 is SQVTM and CDR2 is ANQGSEA.

The CDR3 loop reads CASSLHRGYEQYF. CDR3 DNA sequence: TGTGCCAGCAGCTTACACAGGGGTTACGAGCAGTACTTC. The V and J genes are TRBV7-6 and TRBJ2-7, with 7 bases identical to TRBD1. Germline V gives CDR1 SGHVS, CDR2 FNYEAQ. CDR3 length equals 13 residues. V was clipped by 2 bases and J by 4 bases; unmatched bases: 2.

The genes are TRBV4-3 and TRBJ1-6; D gene unclear. V lost 0 bases, J lost 7 bases, and 7 bases lay in between. Germline V gives CDR1 LGHNA, CDR2 YSLEER. The CDR3 is made up of 14 amino acids. The CDR3 DNA reads as TGCGCCAGCAGCCAAGATCACGGAAATTCACCCCTCCACTTT. It codes for CASSQDHGNSPLHF.

This chain connects TRBV14 to TRBJ2-5, with D unresolved. From germline, CDR1 is SGHDN and CDR2 FVKESK. V gave up 1 base and J gave up 8 bases, with 11 bases separating them. The CDR3 extends over 13 amino acids. The CDR3 loop reads CASSQVRFRTQYF. For the CDR3, the DNA is TGTGCCAGCAGCCAAGTCCGATTCAGAACCCAGTACTTC.

This chain uses TRBV30 with TRBJ2-7; a weak D match, TRBD1 (5 bases). The CDR3 spans 13 residues. Germline V lookup: CDR1 GTSNPN, CDR2 SVGIG (reference sequence). The V end lost 0 bases, the J end lost 2 bases, and 8 bases lay between the germline ends. The CDR3 nucleotides read TGTGCCTGGAGTGTGGGGCTCACCTACGAGCAGTACTTC. It is translated as CAWSVGLTYEQYF.

This chain joins TRBV7-9 and TRBJ2-5; 8 positions match TRBD1. Germline lookup yields CDR1 SEHNR and CDR2 FQNEAQ (reference sequence). V lost 5 bases, J lost 1 base, and 3 bases stayed unmatched. The CDR3 loop spans 14 amino acids. The DNA for the CDR3 is TGTGCCAGCAGCGTTGGACAGGGCCAAGAGACCCAGTACTTC. Translated, it gives CASSVGQGQETQYF.

In this sample, this clone turned up a few times. The chain joins TRBV9 to TRBJ1-1; 7 bases agree with TRBD1. V lost 7 bases and J lost 2; bases outside the gene matches: 2. Germline-derived CDR1 and CDR2 are SGDLS and YYNGEE. The CDR3 has 12 residues. This chain's CDR3 is CASRDSNTEAFF. The DNA of the CDR3 is TGTGCCAGCCGGGACAGTAACACTGAAGCTTTCTTT.

On this clone: Other DNA sequences within the sample encode an identical CDR3. The chain uses TRBV7-8 and TRBJ2-7; 7 positions agree with TRBD1. Germline V CDR1 and CDR2: SGHVS, FQNEAQ. The CDR3 runs 14 residues. Trimming took 1 base from V and 3 from J; bases not matched to a gene: 3. CDR3 residues: CASSLGTGNYEQYF. The CDR3 DNA reads as TGTGCCAGCAGCTTAGGGACAGGCAACTACGAGCAGTACTTC.

The chain recombines TRBV19 with TRBJ2-1, with D possibly being TRBD2 (6 bases). Germline V gene lookup returns CDR1 LNHDA and CDR2 SQIVND (reference sequence). V was shortened by 3 bases and J by 8 bases, with 8 bases between the two germline ends. The length of the CDR3 is 12 residues. The CDR3 sequence is CASSIAGHEQFF. Written as DNA, the CDR3 is TGTGCCAGTAGTATCGCGGGACATGAGCAGTTCTTC.

The chain joins TRBV19 to TRBJ1-6, with D perhaps TRBD1 (5 bases). The ends were cut back, 7 bases at V and 5 bases at J, with 15 bases in the middle. Germline CDR1 is LNHDA and CDR2 is SQIVND (reference sequence). The length of the CDR3 is 15 residues. The CDR3 sequence is CASKRSTGDNSPLHF. The CDR3, as DNA: TGTGCCAGTAAAAGATCAACAGGAGATAATTCACCCCTCCACTTT.

The J gene is TRBJ2-1, the V gene TRBV29-1; no clear D. The CDR3 runs to 13 residues. Trimming stripped 3 bases from V and 4 bases from J, with 10 bases between. Per germline, CDR1 SQVTM and CDR2 ANQGSEA. CDR3 bases: TGCAGCGTTGATACCGCCCCATACAATGAGCAGTTCTTC. This translates into CSVDTAPYNEQFF.

The chain uses TRBV6-1 and TRBJ1-1; D uncertain. The CDR3 spans 12 residues. Germline CDR1 and CDR2: MNHNS and SASEGT. The ends were cut back, 8 bases at V and 3 bases at J, with 10 bases in the middle. The CDR3 region is CASQRDHTEAFF. In DNA form, the CDR3 reads TGTGCCAGCCAAAGGGATCACACTGAAGCTTTCTTT.

The rearrangement uses TRBV4-3 and TRBJ1-2, with 7 bases fitting TRBD1. This CDR3 has 19 residues. Trimming cost V 2 bases and J 3 bases; bases outside gene matches: 18. Germline V gene data show CDR1 as LGHNA and CDR2 as YSLEER. CDR3 nucleotide sequence: TGCGCCAGCAGCCAAACAAGTATTGCTGGGTGGGACAGCTACTATGGCTACACCTTC. It codes for CASSQTSIAGWDSYYGYTF.

This clone appeared a few times. CDR3 sequence reads: CASREGDINTGELFF. For the CDR3, the DNA is TGTGCCAGCAGAGAAGGGGACATCAACACCGGGGAGCTGTTTTTT. The chain couples TRBV9 to TRBJ2-2, with D perhaps TRBD1 (6 bases). CDR3 length equals 15 residues. The V end was cut by 5 bases, the J end by 2 bases, with 13 bases between. The V gene's germline CDR1 is SGDLS and CDR2 YYNGEE.

J is TRBJ2-7 and V is TRBV11-3; D remains unclear. The CDR3 contains 13 residues. Germline CDR1 is SGHNT and CDR2 is YENEEA. V lost 2 bases and J lost 5, with 10 bases in between. Here the CDR3 DNA reads TGTGCCAGCAGCTTACGATCCACCCACGAGCAGTACTTC. Protein product: CASSLRSTHEQYF.

The chain uses TRBV21-1 and TRBJ2-5; the table's D gene call, TRBD1, was not cross checked with the DNA. TRBV21-1 is a documented pseudogene. The CDR3 has 14 residues. The CDR3 DNA is TGTGCCAGCAGCAGACTACAGGGCGGTCAGACCCAGTACTTC. Its translation: CASSRLQGGQTQYF.